A single sample is the source of the 3 T cell receptor beta chains below, sequenced in a study of T-cell reconstitution after alpha-beta-depleted transplantation in children. Unique molecular identifiers tagged the TCRbeta library. TCRdb ran MiXCR on the PCR reads and lists one entry per CDR3 protein. The sample gives 70,000 to 95,000 distinct CDR3 sequences, about 16% of which show up once; roughly a fifth is in the top ten. The sample in question was PBMCs, mostly from graft donor cells, obtained 180 days after TCRalphabeta/CD19-depleted stem cell transplant. Every receptor here comes from a male patient between 2 and 9 years old who had a stem cell transplant for acute lymphoblastic leukemia, so the T cells may come from the graft donor.

The chain recombines TRBV4-3 with TRBJ2-3, with 12 nucleotides matching TRBD2. The CDR3 covers 16 residues. Germline V gene sequence: CDR1 LGHNA, CDR2 YSLEER. V was clipped by 1 base and J by 5 bases; unmatched bases: 4. The CDR3 loop reads CASSQVGLAGLDTQYF. The CDR3, as DNA: TGCGCCAGCAGCCAAGTAGGACTAGCGGGGTTAGATACGCAGTATTTT.

This chain connects TRBV6-5 to TRBJ1-6; D might be TRBD1 (5 bases). From germline, CDR1 is MNHEY and CDR2 SVGAGI. The CDR3 consists of 15 residues. V gave up 2 bases and J gave up 4 bases, with 9 bases separating them. CDR3 residues: CASSYGGRYNSPLHF. DNA of the CDR3: TGTGCCAGCAGTTACGGGGGGAGGTATAATTCACCCCTCCACTTT.

This chain links TRBV7-9 with TRBJ2-1; 7 bases map to TRBD2. The germline V gene encodes CDR1 SEHNR and CDR2 FQNEAQ (reference sequence). This CDR3 spans 16 amino acids. J lost 3 bases, V lost 0 bases, and 5 bases had no gene match. The CDR3 reads CASSLADGGIYNEQFF. The CDR3 coding sequence is TGTGCCAGCAGCTTAGCAGACGGGGGGATCTACAATGAGCAGTTCTTC.